The entry that follows covers one T cell receptor beta chain sequence. The antigen is undetermined. The method was immunoSEQ multiplex PCR; TCRdb's version includes in-frame clones alone and lacks a portion of them. The sample records fewer than 200,000 clones, over 80% being singletons. The sample originates from a study of T cell responses to AZD1222 COVID-19 vaccine. Study-wide results and limits: Clonal diversity was possibly underestimated, and white British individuals and females predominated among donors. Repertoires in all cases were sampled only once the peak T cell response had passed.

Germline CDR1 SNHLY, CDR2 FYNNEI. Unmatched junction bases numbered 7, after V lost 3 bases and J lost 10 bases. CDR3 length equals 13 residues. The chain links TRBV2 to TRBJ2-3, with 7 nucleotides matching TRBD1. This TCR came from an adult in good health. This specimen was peripheral blood, taken on day 0 of AZD1222 vaccination. The CDR3 DNA follows: TGTGCCAGCAGTGAGGGGACAGTGGGGTCGCAGTATTTT. Protein: CASSEGTVGSQYF.